This T cell receptor (beta chain) originates from a study of blood T cell repertoires in COVID-19. About the study: Samples taken during acute and convalescent COVID-19 were collected in the United States, Italy and Spain. PBMCs, B-cell-depleted T cells, or T cells were the source of the cDNA or gDNA that made up the material.

In the source study's methods: Scientists estimated how many nucleated cells there were by amplifying reference gene primers. TCRdb's copy holds only in-frame clones and misses some; the assay was immunoSEQ multiplex PCR. V, J and clone size are taken as reported in that table, and D and trimming were inferred from the DNA itself. The sample has about 270,000 clones, approximately 90% seen once. In assigning cohorts, the study relied on participant-reported clinical history. Material for sequencing was PBMCs or T cells enriched from blood (not recorded which). This TCR was recovered from a woman aged 35 to 49 with acute COVID-19.

The CDR3: CASSYFGQGAGEQYF. The CDR3 DNA reads as TGTGCCAGCAGTTACTTTGGACAGGGGGCAGGAGAGCAGTACTTC. The rearrangement uses TRBV6-5 and TRBJ2-7, with TRBD1 identical over 11 bases. This CDR3 is 15 amino acids long. V gave up 1 base and J gave up 7 bases; unmatched junction bases: 6. Per the germline V gene, CDR1 is MNHEY and CDR2 is SVGAGI.